A single sample gave rise to the 8 T cell receptor beta chains below, sequenced in a study of shared clonotypes between healthy human individuals. The data were produced by immunoSEQ multiplex PCR, yet TCRdb's version contains in-frame clones alone and is incomplete. Of around 990,000 clones listed, approximately 80% were seen once; the top ten hold 0.89%. Sequenced material: memory CD4+ T cells from PBMCs. As to subset: CD45RA-negative fraction. The receptor source for this set is a man aged 18 to 29 in good health. Some clones in this sample may be carry-over from other donors' samples.

This clone was counted ten times or more. This sequence joins TRBV7-2 and TRBJ1-3; 7 bases are a match to TRBD1. V gave up 0 bases and J gave up 2 bases; unmatched junction bases: 1. The CDR3 consists of 15 residues. Germline values: CDR1 SGHTA, CDR2 FQGNSA. CDR3 in amino acids: CASSLATGTGNTIYF. As DNA, the CDR3 is TGTGCCAGCAGCTTAGCGACAGGGACTGGAAACACCATATATTTT.

The chain is built from TRBV7-9 and TRBJ2-6; the D is unclear. Per germline, CDR1 SEHNR and CDR2 FQNEAQ (reference sequence). Trimming pared 5 bases from V and 1 base from J, leaving 6 bases between. The CDR3 spans 14 residues. CDR3 sequence: CASSPFSGANVLTF. CDR3 nucleotide sequence: TGTGCCAGCAGCCCCTTTTCTGGGGCCAACGTCCTGACTTTC. Filled out from reference TRBV7-9 and TRBJ2-6, the complete variable domain reads DTGVSQNPRHKITKRGQNVTFRCDPISEHNRLYWYRQTLGQGPEFLTYFQNEAQLEKSRLLSDRFSAERPKGSFSTLEIQRTEQGDSAMYLCASSPFSGANVLTFGAGSRLTVL.

This clone was picked up many times. The DNA of the CDR3 is TGTGCCAGCATAGCTGTGGCGGCTGGCTATGGCTACACCTTC. It specifies CASIAVAAGYGYTF. The chain combines TRBV7-2 with TRBJ1-2, with D hard to call. Germline values: CDR1 SGHTA, CDR2 FQGNSA. The V and J ends lost 7 bases and 4 bases respectively, with 16 bases between them. The CDR3 sequence is 14 residues long.

The rearrangement uses TRBV5-6 and TRBJ1-3; no definite D call. From germline, CDR1 is SGHDT and CDR2 YYEEEE. The CDR3 is 13 residues long. V lost 0 bases and J 4 bases, leaving 5 bases between the germline ends. The CDR3, as DNA: TGTGCCAGCAGCTTGGGTGCGGGAAACACCATATATTTT. Its translation: CASSLGAGNTIYF.

This chain connects TRBV30 to TRBJ2-1, with unresolved D. Trimming stripped 3 bases from V and 7 bases from J, with 7 bases between. Germline CDR1 is GTSNPN and CDR2 is SVGIG (reference sequence). CDR3 length: 11 residues. The CDR3 nucleotides read TGTGCCTGGAGGGGTGGGAATGAGCAGTTCTTC. Translation gives CAWRGGNEQFF.

The chain couples TRBV28 to TRBJ1-1, with 8 bases fitting TRBD1. CDR1 and CDR2 from the germline V gene are MDHEN and SYDVKM. This CDR3 has 15 residues. V shed 7 bases, J shed 4 bases, and the junction held 11 bases outside the gene matches. CDR3 amino acids: CASTTTPQGATEAFF. CDR3 in DNA: TGTGCCAGCACCACCACCCCGCAGGGGGCCACTGAAGCTTTCTTT. The entire variable domain, with the rest obtained from reference TRBV28 and TRBJ1-1, is as follows: DVKVTQSSRYLVKRTGEKVFLECVQDMDHENMFWYRQDPGLGLRLIYFSYDVKMKEKGDIPEGYSVSREKKERFSLILESASTNQTSMYLCASTTTPQGATEAFFGQGTRLTVV.

This clone appeared a few times. The chain combines TRBV7-2 with TRBJ2-7; D is possibly TRBD1 (5 bases). CDR1 and CDR2 from the germline V gene are SGHTA and FQGNSA. V was shortened by 3 bases and J by 9 bases, with 9 bases between the two germline ends. The CDR3 consists of 11 residues. CDR3 region: CASSLGHGQYF. In nucleotides, the CDR3 is TGTGCCAGCAGCTTGGGGCACGGGCAGTACTTC.

V usage is TRBV15 and J usage is TRBJ1-4; D is unresolved. This CDR3 is 15 amino acids long. Trimming removed 6 bases from V and 5 bases from J, with 16 bases in between. Germline values: CDR1 LNHNV, CDR2 YYDKDF (reference sequence). The CDR3 region has the DNA TGTGCCACCAGAAATGACCGCGCAGGAAATGAAAAACTGTTTTTT. Protein: CATRNDRAGNEKLFF.